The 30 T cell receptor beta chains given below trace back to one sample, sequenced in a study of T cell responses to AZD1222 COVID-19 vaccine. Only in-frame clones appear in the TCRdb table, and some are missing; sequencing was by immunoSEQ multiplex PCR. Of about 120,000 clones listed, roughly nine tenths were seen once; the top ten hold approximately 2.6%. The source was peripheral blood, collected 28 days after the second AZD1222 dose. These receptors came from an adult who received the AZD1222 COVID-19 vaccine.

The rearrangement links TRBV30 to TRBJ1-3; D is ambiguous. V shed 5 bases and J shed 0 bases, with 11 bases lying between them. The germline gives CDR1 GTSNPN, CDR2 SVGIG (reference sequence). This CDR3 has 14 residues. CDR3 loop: CAWGPDNSGNTIYF. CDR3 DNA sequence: TGTGCCTGGGGACCAGATAACTCTGGAAACACCATATATTTT. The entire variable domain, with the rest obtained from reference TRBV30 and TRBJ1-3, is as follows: SQTIHQWPATLVQPVGSPLSLECTVEGTSNPNLYWYRQAAGRGLQLLFYSVGIGQISSEVPQNLSASRPQDRQFILSSKKLLLSDSGFYLCAWGPDNSGNTIYFGEGSWLTVV.

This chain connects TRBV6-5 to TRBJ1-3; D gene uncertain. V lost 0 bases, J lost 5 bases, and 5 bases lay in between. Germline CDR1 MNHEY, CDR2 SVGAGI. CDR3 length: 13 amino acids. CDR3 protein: CASSYSSRNTIYF. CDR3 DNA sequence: TGTGCCAGCAGTTACTCGTCGAGAAACACCATATATTTT.

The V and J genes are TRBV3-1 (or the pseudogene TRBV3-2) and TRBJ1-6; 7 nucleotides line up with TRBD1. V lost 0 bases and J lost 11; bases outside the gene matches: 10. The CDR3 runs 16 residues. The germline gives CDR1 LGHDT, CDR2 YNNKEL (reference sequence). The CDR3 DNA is TGTGCCAGCAGCCAAGATCGTGTACAGGGGAAGGCACCCCTCCACTTT. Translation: CASSQDRVQGKAPLHF.

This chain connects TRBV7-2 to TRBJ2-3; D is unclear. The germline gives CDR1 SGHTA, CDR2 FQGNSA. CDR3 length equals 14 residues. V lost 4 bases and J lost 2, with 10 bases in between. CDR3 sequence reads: CASSYLGLTDTQYF. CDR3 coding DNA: TGTGCCAGCAGCTACTTAGGTCTCACAGATACGCAGTATTTT.

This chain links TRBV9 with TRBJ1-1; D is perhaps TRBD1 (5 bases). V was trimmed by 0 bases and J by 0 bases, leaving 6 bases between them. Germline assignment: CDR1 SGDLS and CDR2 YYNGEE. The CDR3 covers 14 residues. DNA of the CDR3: TGTGCCAGCAGCGTAGGGGACCTGAACACTGAAGCTTTCTTT. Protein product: CASSVGDLNTEAFF.

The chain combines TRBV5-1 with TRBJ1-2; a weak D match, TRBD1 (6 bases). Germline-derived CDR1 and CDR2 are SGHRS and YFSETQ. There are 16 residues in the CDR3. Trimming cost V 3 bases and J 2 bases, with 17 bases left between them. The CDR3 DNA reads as TGCGCCAGCAGCTGGGTAACCGGGACACCAAACTATGGCTACACCTTC. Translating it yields CASSWVTGTPNYGYTF. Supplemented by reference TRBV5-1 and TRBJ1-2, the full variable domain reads KAGVTQTPRYLIKTRGQQVTLSCSPISGHRSVSWYQQTPGQGLQFLFEYFSETQRNKGNFPGRFSGRQFSNSRSEMNVSTLELGDSALYLCASSWVTGTPNYGYTFGSGTRLTVV.

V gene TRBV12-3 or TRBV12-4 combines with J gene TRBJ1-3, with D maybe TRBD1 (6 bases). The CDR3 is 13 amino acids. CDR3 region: CATREQGVNTIYF. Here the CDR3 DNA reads TGTGCTACCCGGGAACAGGGAGTAAACACCATATATTTT.

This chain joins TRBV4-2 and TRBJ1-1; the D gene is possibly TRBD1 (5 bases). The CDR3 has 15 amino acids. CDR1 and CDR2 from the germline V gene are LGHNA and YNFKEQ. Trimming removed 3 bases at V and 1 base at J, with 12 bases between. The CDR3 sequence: CASSQQGRANTEAFF. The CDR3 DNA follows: TGTGCCAGCAGCCAGCAGGGAAGGGCGAACACTGAAGCTTTCTTT.

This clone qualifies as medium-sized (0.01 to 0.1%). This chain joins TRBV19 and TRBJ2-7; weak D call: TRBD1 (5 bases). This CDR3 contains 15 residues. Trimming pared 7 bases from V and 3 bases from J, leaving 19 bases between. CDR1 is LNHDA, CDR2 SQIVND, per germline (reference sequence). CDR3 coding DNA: TGTGCCAGTAAAGTCGCGGACACCAGTCACTACGAGCAGTACTTC. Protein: CASKVADTSHYEQYF. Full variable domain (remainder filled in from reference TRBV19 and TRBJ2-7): DGGITQSPKYLFRKEGQNVTLSCEQNLNHDAMYWYRQDPGQGLRLIYYSQIVNDFQKGDIAEGYSVSREKKESFPLTVTSAQKNPTAFYLCASKVADTSHYEQYFGPGTRLTVT.

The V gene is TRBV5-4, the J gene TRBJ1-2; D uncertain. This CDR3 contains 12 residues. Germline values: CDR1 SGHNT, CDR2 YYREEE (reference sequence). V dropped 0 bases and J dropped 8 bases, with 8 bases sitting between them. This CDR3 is CASSLDRWGYTF. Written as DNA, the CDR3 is TGTGCCAGCAGCTTGGACCGATGGGGCTACACCTTC.

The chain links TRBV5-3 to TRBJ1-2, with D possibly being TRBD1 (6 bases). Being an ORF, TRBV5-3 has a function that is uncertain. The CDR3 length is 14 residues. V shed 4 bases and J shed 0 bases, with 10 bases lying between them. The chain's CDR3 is CARSHAGANYGYTF. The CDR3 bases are TGTGCCAGAAGCCACGCAGGGGCTAACTATGGCTACACCTTC.

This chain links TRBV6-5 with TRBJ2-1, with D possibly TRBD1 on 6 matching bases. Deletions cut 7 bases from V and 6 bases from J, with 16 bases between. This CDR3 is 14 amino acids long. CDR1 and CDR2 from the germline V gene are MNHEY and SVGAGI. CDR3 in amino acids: CASTWSGTSNEQFF. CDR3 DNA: TGTGCCAGCACCTGGTCAGGGACATCCAATGAGCAGTTCTTC.

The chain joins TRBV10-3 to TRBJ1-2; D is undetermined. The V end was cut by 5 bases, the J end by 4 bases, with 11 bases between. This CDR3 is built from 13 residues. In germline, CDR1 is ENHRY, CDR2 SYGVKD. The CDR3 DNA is TGTGCCATCAGTAGGGAACCCTCCTATGGCTACACCTTC. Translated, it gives CAISREPSYGYTF.

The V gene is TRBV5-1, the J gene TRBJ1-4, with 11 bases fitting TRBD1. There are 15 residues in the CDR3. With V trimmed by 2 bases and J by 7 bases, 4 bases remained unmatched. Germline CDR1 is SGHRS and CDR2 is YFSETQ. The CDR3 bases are TGCGCCAGCAGCTTAAGGACAGGGGGCTCTGAAAAACTGTTTTTT. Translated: CASSLRTGGSEKLFF.

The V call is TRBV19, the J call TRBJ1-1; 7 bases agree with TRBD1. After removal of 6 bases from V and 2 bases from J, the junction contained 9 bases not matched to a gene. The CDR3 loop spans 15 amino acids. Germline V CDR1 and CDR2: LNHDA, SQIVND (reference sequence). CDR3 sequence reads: CASRPMDRLNTEAFF. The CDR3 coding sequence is TGTGCCAGTAGGCCGATGGACAGGCTAAACACTGAAGCTTTCTTT.

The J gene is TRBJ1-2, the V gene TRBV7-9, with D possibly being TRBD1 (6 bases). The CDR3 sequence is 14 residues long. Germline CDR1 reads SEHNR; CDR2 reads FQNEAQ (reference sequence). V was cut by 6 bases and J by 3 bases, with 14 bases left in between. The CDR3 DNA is TGTGCCAGCAGACCCGGTCGGGGGCACTATGGCTACACCTTC. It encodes CASRPGRGHYGYTF. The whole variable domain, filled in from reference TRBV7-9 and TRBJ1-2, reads DTGVSQNPRHKITKRGQNVTFRCDPISEHNRLYWYRQTLGQGPEFLTYFQNEAQLEKSRLLSDRFSAERPKGSFSTLEIQRTEQGDSAMYLCASRPGRGHYGYTFGSGTRLTVV.

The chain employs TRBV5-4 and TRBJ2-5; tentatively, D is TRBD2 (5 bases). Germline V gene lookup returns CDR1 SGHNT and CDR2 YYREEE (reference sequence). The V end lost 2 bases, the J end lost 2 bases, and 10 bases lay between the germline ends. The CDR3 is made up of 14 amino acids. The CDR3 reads CASSFLGVQETQYF. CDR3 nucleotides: TGTGCCAGCAGCTTCTTGGGAGTTCAAGAGACCCAGTACTTC.

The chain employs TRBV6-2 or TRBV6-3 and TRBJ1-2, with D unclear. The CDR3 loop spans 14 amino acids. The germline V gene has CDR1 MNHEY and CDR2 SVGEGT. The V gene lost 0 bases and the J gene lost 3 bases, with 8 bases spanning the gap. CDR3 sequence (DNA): TGTGCCAGCAGTTACTCGGCAGCTTACTATGGCTACACCTTC. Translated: CASSYSAAYYGYTF.

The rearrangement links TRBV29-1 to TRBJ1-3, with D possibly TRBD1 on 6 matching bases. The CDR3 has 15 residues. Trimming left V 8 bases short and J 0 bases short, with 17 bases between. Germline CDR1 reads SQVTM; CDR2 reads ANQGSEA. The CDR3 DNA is TGCAGCACGAGGGGACACCCAGACTCTGGAAACACCATATATTTT. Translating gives CSTRGHPDSGNTIYF.

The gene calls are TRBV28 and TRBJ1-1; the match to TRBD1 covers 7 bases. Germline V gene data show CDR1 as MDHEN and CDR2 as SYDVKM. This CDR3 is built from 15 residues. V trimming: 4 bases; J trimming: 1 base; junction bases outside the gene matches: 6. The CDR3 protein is CASSSNRGRNTEAFF. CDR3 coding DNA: TGTGCCAGCAGTTCAAACAGGGGACGGAACACTGAAGCTTTCTTT. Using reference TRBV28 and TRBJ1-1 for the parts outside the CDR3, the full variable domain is DVKVTQSSRYLVKRTGEKVFLECVQDMDHENMFWYRQDPGLGLRLIYFSYDVKMKEKGDIPEGYSVSREKKERFSLILESASTNQTSMYLCASSSNRGRNTEAFFGQGTRLTVV.

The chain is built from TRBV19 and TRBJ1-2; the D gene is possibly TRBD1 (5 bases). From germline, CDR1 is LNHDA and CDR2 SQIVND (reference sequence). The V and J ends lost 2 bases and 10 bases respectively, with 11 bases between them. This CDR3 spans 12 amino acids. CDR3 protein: CASSINQGDYTF. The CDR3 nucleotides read TGTGCCAGTAGTATAAATCAGGGAGACTACACCTTC.

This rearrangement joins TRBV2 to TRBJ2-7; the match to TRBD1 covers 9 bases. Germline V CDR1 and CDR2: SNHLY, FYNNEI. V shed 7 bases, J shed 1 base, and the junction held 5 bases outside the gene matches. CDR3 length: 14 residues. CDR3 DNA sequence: TGTGCCAGCATGGGACAGGGAAATTCCTACGAGCAGTACTTC. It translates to CASMGQGNSYEQYF.

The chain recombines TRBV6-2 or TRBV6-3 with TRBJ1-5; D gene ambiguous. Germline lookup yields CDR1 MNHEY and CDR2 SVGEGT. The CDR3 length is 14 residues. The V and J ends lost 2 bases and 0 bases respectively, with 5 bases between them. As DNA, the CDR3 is TGTGCCAGCAGTTACGCCTATAGCAATCAGCCCCAGCATTTT. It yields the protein CASSYAYSNQPQHF.

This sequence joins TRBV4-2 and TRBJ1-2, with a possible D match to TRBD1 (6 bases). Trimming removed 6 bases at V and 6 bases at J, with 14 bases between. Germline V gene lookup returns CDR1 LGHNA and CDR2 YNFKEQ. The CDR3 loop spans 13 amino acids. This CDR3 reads CASSRARGNGYTF. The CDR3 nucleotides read TGTGCCAGCAGTCGTGCCAGGGGAAATGGCTACACCTTC.

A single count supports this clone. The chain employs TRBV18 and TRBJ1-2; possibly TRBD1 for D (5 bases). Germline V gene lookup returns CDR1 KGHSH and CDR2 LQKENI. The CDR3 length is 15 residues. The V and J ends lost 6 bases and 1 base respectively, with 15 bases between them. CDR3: CASSPLGLNNYGYTF. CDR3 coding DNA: TGTGCCAGCTCCCCCTTGGGGCTAAATAACTATGGCTACACCTTC.

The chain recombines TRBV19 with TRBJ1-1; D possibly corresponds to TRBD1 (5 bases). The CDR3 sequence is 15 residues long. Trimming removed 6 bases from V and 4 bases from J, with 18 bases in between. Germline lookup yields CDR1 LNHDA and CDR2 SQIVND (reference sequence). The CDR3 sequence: CASRGVGALSTEAFF. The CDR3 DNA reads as TGTGCCAGTAGGGGTGTAGGGGCGTTAAGCACTGAAGCTTTCTTT.

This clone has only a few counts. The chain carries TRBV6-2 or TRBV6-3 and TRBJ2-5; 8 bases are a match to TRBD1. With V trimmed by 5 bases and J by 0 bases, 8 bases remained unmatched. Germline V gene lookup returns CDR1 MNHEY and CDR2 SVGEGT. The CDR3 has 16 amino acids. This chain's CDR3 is CASSGRTGTYQETQYF. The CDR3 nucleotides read TGTGCCAGCAGTGGCCGGACAGGGACGTACCAAGAGACCCAGTACTTC.

The CDR3 is CASSEDRDYEQYF. In DNA form, the CDR3 reads TGTGCCAGTAGTGAGGACAGGGACTACGAGCAGTACTTC. The chain employs TRBV19 and TRBJ2-7; 8 bases match TRBD1. V lost 5 bases to trimming and J lost 3 bases; unmatched junction nucleotides: 3. This CDR3 spans 13 amino acids. CDR1 and CDR2 (germline): LNHDA, SQIVND (reference sequence).

The CDR3 sequence is CASSLGAATNEKLFF. Written as DNA, the CDR3 is TGTGCCAGCAGCTTAGGGGCTGCAACTAATGAAAAACTGTTTTTT. The chain combines TRBV11-2 with TRBJ1-4; D gene ambiguous. This CDR3 is built from 15 residues. Germline CDR1 and CDR2: SGHAT and FQNNGV. Trimming took 1 base from V and 0 from J, leaving 6 bases between them.

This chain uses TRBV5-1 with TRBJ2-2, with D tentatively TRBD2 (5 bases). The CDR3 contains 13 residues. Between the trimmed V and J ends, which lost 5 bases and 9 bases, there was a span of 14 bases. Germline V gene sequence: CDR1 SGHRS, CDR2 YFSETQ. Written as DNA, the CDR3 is TGCGCCAGCAGACTGACCGGAGGCCGGGAGCTGTTTTTT. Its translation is CASRLTGGRELFF.